These 2 T cell receptor beta chains were all obtained from the same sample, sequenced in a study of spatial heterogeneity in lung cancer. Time point specified: sample taken at primary tumor resection. Unsorted samples of tumor, nontumor lung or frozen PBMC had their whole RNA sequenced. Via MiXCR, TCRdb re-called the 5' RACE reads, giving one row per CDR3 protein. The sample has around 13,000 distinct CDR3 sequences, 5.2% seen once. The input for sequencing was lung tumor tissue, taken at surgery. The receptor source for this set is a human donor with early-stage non-small cell lung cancer.

This clonotype qualifies as medium-sized. This beta chain was picked up by a library intended for alpha chains and is off target, so its count carries little meaning. The rearrangement uses TRBV7-9 and TRBJ1-2; TRBD1 matches 8 bases. CDR1 is SEHNR, CDR2 FQNEAQ, per germline (reference sequence). V trimming: 1 base; J trimming: 7 bases; junction bases outside the gene matches: 5. This CDR3 comprises 14 residues. CDR3 sequence: CASSLDGTGGGYTF. The CDR3 DNA follows: TGTGCCAGCAGCTTAGATGGGACAGGTGGTGGCTACACCTTC.

In its sample, this clonotype was seen many times. This beta chain slipped into a library made for alpha chains as a stray read, so its size is not meaningful. The V gene is TRBV20-1, the J gene TRBJ2-1; 9 nucleotides line up with TRBD2. The CDR3 consists of 14 residues. Germline CDR1 reads DFQATT; CDR2 reads SNEGSKA (reference sequence). V lost 1 base, J lost 2 bases, and 0 bases stayed unmatched. The CDR3 loop reads CSARGLAAYNEQFF. CDR3 coding DNA: TGCAGTGCTAGAGGACTAGCGGCCTACAATGAGCAGTTCTTC.